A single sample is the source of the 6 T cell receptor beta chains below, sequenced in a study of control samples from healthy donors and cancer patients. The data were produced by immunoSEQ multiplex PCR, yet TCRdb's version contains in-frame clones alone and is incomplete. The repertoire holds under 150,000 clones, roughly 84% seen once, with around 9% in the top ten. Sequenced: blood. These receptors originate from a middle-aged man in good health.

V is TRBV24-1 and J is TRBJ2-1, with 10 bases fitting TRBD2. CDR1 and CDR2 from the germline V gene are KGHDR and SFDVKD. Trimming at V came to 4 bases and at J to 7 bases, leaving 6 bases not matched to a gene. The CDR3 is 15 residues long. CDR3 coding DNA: TGTGCCACCAGTGAAAGCGGGGGGGCCAGGAATGAGCAGTTCTTC. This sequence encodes CATSESGGARNEQFF.

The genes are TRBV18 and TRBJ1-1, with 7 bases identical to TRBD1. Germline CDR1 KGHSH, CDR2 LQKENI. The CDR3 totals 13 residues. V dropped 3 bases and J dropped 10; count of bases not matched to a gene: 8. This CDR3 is CASSPQGELGAFF. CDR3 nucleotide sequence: TGTGCCAGCTCACCCCAGGGGGAACTAGGAGCTTTCTTT.

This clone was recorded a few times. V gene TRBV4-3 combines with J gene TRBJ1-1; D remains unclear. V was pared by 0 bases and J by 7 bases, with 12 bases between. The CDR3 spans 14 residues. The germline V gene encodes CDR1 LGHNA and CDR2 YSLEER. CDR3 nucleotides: TGCGCCAGCAGCCAAGATTTTACGGCTCGTGAAGCTTTCTTT. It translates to CASSQDFTAREAFF.

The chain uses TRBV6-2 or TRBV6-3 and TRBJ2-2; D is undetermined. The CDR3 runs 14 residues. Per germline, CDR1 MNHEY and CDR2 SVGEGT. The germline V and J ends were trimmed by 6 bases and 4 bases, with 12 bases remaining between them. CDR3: CASSPGFFTGELFF. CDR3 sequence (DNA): TGTGCCAGCAGCCCGGGCTTTTTCACCGGGGAGCTGTTTTTT.

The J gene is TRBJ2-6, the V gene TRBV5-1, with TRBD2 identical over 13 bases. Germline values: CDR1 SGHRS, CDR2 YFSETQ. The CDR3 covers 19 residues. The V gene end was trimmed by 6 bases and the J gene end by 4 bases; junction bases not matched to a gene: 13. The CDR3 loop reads CASNETGTSGTRGANVLTF. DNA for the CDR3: TGCGCCAGCAACGAGACAGGGACTAGCGGGACTAGGGGGGCCAACGTCCTGACTTTC.

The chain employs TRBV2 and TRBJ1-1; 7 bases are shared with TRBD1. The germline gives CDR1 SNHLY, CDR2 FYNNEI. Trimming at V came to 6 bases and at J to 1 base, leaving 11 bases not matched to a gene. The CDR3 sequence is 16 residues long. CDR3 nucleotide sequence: TGTGCCAGCAGCCCACGGCGGGGACAGAGGAACACTGAAGCTTTCTTT. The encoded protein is CASSPRRGQRNTEAFF.